This T cell receptor beta chain was recorded in a study of CD8+CD57+ T cells in acquired aplastic anemia. About the research overall: DNA per sorted CD4+ or CD8+ sample ranged roughly 0.17 to 27.4 ug, averaging roughly 3.2 ug. Findings of the study overall: Patients and controls shared approximately 30 CD8+ CDR3 sequences, highly expressed in patients.

TCR beta VDJ and CDR3 profiles were obtained from a genomic DNA template. TCRdb reprocessed the reads via MiXCR and lists one record per CDR3 protein. The profile shows about 98,000 distinct CDR3 sequences, roughly two thirds of them singletons. Germline assignment: CDR1 LNHNV and CDR2 YYDKDF (reference sequence). Trimming cost V 3 bases and J 1 base; bases outside gene matches: 2. The CDR3 runs to 14 residues. It was patients with CD8+CD57+ cell expansion by flow cytometry who were chosen for sequencing. A severe acquired aplastic anemia diagnosis applied to all patients. The blood sampling took place in patients who had so far received no therapy. Regarding this clonotype: Its cognate antigen is unknown.

The chain combines TRBV15 with TRBJ2-7, with 8 bases lining up with TRBD2. The specimen was sorted CD4+, CD8+, or CD8+CD57+ T cells (not recorded which) from PBMCs. The receptor was derived from a human donor with aplastic anemia. CDR3 DNA sequence: TGTGCCACCAGCAGGGGGACTAGTTCCTACGAGCAGTACTTC. The encoded protein is CATSRGTSSYEQYF.